This T cell receptor beta chain was obtained from a study of a mutant IDH1 vaccine in newly diagnosed glioma. The wider study: During weeks 1, 3, 5, 7, 11, 15, 19 and 23, patients received eight vaccinations. Study-wide points: The authors found pseudoprogression apparently unrelated to changes in top peripheral T cell clonotypes.

The time point denotes: week 11, during vaccination. What each vaccine dose contained was 300 ug of mutant IDH1 20-mer peptide, accompanied by topical imiquimod. Using immunoSEQ multiplex PCR, the repertoire was profiled, and TCRdb retains in-frame clones only, with some absent. Here the sample spans 40,000 to 55,000 clones, 91% being singletons. Of note for this clone: Its matching antigen is unknown.

Germline V lookup: CDR1 SGHRS, CDR2 YFSETQ. The CDR3 has 14 amino acids. V shed 4 bases, J shed 0 bases, and the junction held 2 bases outside the gene matches. This chain connects TRBV5-1 to TRBJ2-3; TRBD1 matches at 7 bases. This clonotype was sampled from a middle-aged man with glioma. The sample was PBMCs, taken from a glioma patient whose treatment included an IDH1 peptide vaccine. This chain's CDR3 is CASSTGQSTDTQYF. The CDR3, as DNA: TGCGCCAGCAGCACGGGACAGAGCACAGATACGCAGTATTTT.